The clone carrying this TCR beta chain was found once. These data come from a study of CD8+ T cells in alopecia areata. Investigators isolated RNA and reverse transcribed it into cDNA to act as the sequencing template. Assay used: immunoSEQ multiplex PCR; TCRdb lists only in-frame clones, some missing. The sample carries roughly 32,000 clones, more than 55% recorded once. Germline assignment: CDR1 SGHDT and CDR2 YYEEEE. CDR3 length equals 16 residues. Trimming cost V 0 bases and J 3 bases, with 15 bases left between them. The sorting of PBMCs gave CD4+ and CD8+ T cells. This TCR came from a human donor with alopecia areata. Sample: NKG2D-high CD8+ T cells sorted from blood. The genes are TRBV5-6 and TRBJ1-1, with a weak D call TRBD1 (5 bases). For the CDR3, the DNA is TGTGCCAGCAGCTTGGGAGGGGCGGGTGGATACACTGAAGCTTTCTTT. This translates into CASSLGGAGGYTEAFF.